The sequence of this T cell receptor (beta chain) was determined in a study of OX40 agonist ivuxolimab in advanced cancers. Whole-study context: The study treated patients with ivuxolimab, an agonistic anti-OX40 (CD134) antibody. Partial responses were observed in three patients, of whom one had hepatocellular carcinoma and two had cutaneous melanoma. Approximately 41% of patients had received prior checkpoint inhibitor therapy.

CDR1 is SGHTA, CDR2 FQGNSA, per germline. After removal of 2 bases from V and 7 bases from J, the junction contained 7 bases not matched to a gene. There are 15 residues in the CDR3. TCRdb keeps only in-frame clones here, not all; method: immunoSEQ multiplex PCR. This sample has 77,000 or so clones, with less than 95% found just once. The sample consisted of CD4+ or CD8+ T cells sorted from blood, taken in a trial of the OX40 agonist ivuxolimab. The receptor was derived from an adult with an advanced solid tumor such as melanoma, head and neck, liver or kidney cancer. The V and J genes are TRBV7-2 and TRBJ2-1; 8 bases are a match to TRBD2. The CDR3 protein is CASSLWRGAGNEQFF. The CDR3 DNA reads as TGTGCCAGCAGCTTATGGCGGGGGGCAGGGAATGAGCAGTTCTTC. The complete variable domain, with remaining parts taken from reference TRBV7-2 and TRBJ2-1, reads GAGVSQSPSNKVTEKGKDVELRCDPISGHTALYWYRQSLGQGLEFLIYFQGNSAPDKSGLPSDRFSAERTGGSVSTLTIQRTQQEDSAVYLCASSLWRGAGNEQFFGPGTRLTVL.